A selection of T cell receptor beta chains follows, all from one sample in a study of blood T cell repertoires in COVID-19. Produced via immunoSEQ multiplex PCR; TCRdb's table is partial and in-frame only. The sample lists about 62,000 clones, 75% to 90% occurring once. Specimen: peripheral blood. The receptors originated from a woman aged 80 or over with acute or convalescent COVID-19. CDR3s include the opening cysteine and the closing phenylalanine or tryptophan. Clone size is shown for a subset of rows, as once, few, many or a class of expanded clone.

size: NA
J: TRBJ2-1
V: TRBV30
CDR3: CAGRVPGNNEQFF

size: NA
J: TRBJ2-7
V: TRBV20-1
CDR3: CSASSEYGTTGEQYF

size: once
J: TRBJ2-5
V: TRBV6-5
CDR3: CASIPGGRETQYF

size: few
J: TRBJ2-1
V: TRBV7-2
CDR3: CASSLALAPYNEQFF

size: few
J: TRBJ1-1
V: TRBV7-9
CDR3: CASSPDRVRRTEAFF

size: NA
J: TRBJ2-5
V: TRBV3-1/TRBV3-2
CDR3: CASSQDGQTQYF

size: NA
J: TRBJ2-7
V: TRBV7-3
CDR3: CASSLITSGRHEQYF

size: NA
J: TRBJ2-5
V: TRBV27
CDR3: CASRMTGEETQYF

size: NA
J: TRBJ1-2
V: TRBV7-9
CDR3: CATRTRGWDGYTF

size: NA
J: TRBJ2-2
V: TRBV6-5
CDR3: CASSPRRLNTGELFF

size: once
J: TRBJ1-1
V: TRBV6-5
CDR3: CVSSSTGYTEAFF

size: NA
J: TRBJ1-1
V: TRBV14
CDR3: CASSQFALGGTEAFF

size: NA
J: TRBJ1-2
V: TRBV25-1
CDR3: CASSSYRGYGYTF

size: NA
J: TRBJ2-5
V: TRBV18
CDR3: CASSPSSVAETQYF

size: NA
J: TRBJ2-1
V: TRBV10-3
CDR3: CAISSSGTGSSYNEQFF

size: NA
J: TRBJ2-1
V: TRBV27
CDR3: CASSRANNEQFF

size: NA
J: TRBJ2-2
V: TRBV19
CDR3: CASTPRRTNTGELFF

size: NA
J: TRBJ2-5
V: TRBV28
CDR3: CASRGGLGQGEETQYF

size: NA
J: TRBJ1-2
V: TRBV14
CDR3: CASSQSWGVDGYTF

size: NA
J: TRBJ1-1
V: TRBV19
CDR3: CASTSLAGWNTEAFF

size: NA
J: TRBJ2-5
V: TRBV5-5
CDR3: CASTRWQRQETQYF

size: NA
J: TRBJ2-7
V: TRBV5-4
CDR3: CASSLVGRYEQYF

size: NA
J: TRBJ1-5
V: TRBV5-8
CDR3: CASSPVRGGSNQPQHF

size: NA
J: TRBJ2-1
V: TRBV7-8
CDR3: CASSLAQGLDYNEQFF

size: NA
J: TRBJ1-1
V: TRBV29-1
CDR3: CSVGPGQANTEAFF

size: NA
J: TRBJ1-5
V: TRBV3-1/TRBV3-2
CDR3: CASRGTGGDQPQHF

size: NA
J: TRBJ2-7
V: TRBV3-1/TRBV3-2
CDR3: CASSRTSFYEQYF

size: few
J: TRBJ2-5
V: TRBV7-9
CDR3: CASSLGYGETQYF

size: NA
J: TRBJ1-1
V: TRBV3-1/TRBV3-2
CDR3: CASSQVRKSTEAFF

size: NA
J: TRBJ1-5
V: TRBV12-3/TRBV12-4
CDR3: CASTRDRDSAQHF

size: NA
J: TRBJ1-4
V: TRBV5-1
CDR3: CASSLNRAAEKLFF

size: NA
J: TRBJ1-1
V: TRBV12-3/TRBV12-4
CDR3: CASSLPGGTEAFF

size: NA
J: TRBJ1-5
V: TRBV19
CDR3: CASSPYGQGGNQPQHF

size: NA
J: TRBJ1-2
V: TRBV10-3
CDR3: CAISESPGQGYGYTF

size: NA
J: TRBJ1-1
V: TRBV13
CDR3: CASSPRTGKAFF

size: NA
J: TRBJ1-3
V: TRBV4-1
CDR3: CASSLFTVSSGNTIYF

size: NA
J: TRBJ1-5
V: TRBV2
CDR3: CASKEARQPQHF

size: NA
J: TRBJ2-5
V: TRBV6-5
CDR3: CASLSAGIETQYF

size: few
J: TRBJ2-7
V: TRBV6-5
CDR3: CATAQSSYEQYF

size: NA
J: TRBJ2-1
V: TRBV7-3
CDR3: CASSGPGSPYNEQFF

size: NA
J: TRBJ1-5
V: TRBV3-1/TRBV3-2
CDR3: CASSQDSGGMQPQHF

size: NA
J: TRBJ1-3
V: TRBV5-1
CDR3: CASSESGGSGNTIYF

size: NA
J: TRBJ2-5
V: TRBV5-4
CDR3: CASSPAGGLETQYF

size: NA
J: TRBJ1-2
V: TRBV5-1
CDR3: CASSLVGRGEYGYTF

size: NA
J: TRBJ1-6
V: TRBV11-2
CDR3: CASSLIQANSPLHF

size: NA
J: TRBJ1-2
V: TRBV19
CDR3: CASTQQGRAYGYTF

size: NA
J: TRBJ1-2
V: TRBV5-1
CDR3: CASSPGTGVGYTF

size: NA
J: TRBJ2-1
V: TRBV7-9
CDR3: CASTRQDEQFF

size: NA
J: TRBJ1-2
V: TRBV19
CDR3: CASSTSSGYGYTF

size: NA
J: TRBJ1-2
V: TRBV6-5
CDR3: CASSYSREGYTF

size: NA
J: TRBJ2-7
V: TRBV5-1
CDR3: CASSPQDGTYEQYF

size: NA
J: TRBJ2-3
V: TRBV11-3
CDR3: CASSLAGESTDTQYF